The clone carrying this TCR beta chain showed up many times. The iRepertoire nested amplicon-rescue multiplex PCR amplified TCR alpha and beta CDR3s from RNA. TCRdb fed the multiplex PCR reads into MiXCR, producing one record per CDR3 protein. The sample has approximately 110,000 distinct CDR3 sequences, roughly 25% seen once; the top ten hold roughly 15%. This sample is part of a study of glioma-infiltrating T cells. The V gene's germline CDR1 is MNHNS and CDR2 SASEGT. CDR3 length: 13 residues. With V trimmed by 6 bases and J by 3 bases, 4 bases remained unmatched. This receptor was identified in a human donor with low-grade glioma or glioblastoma, undergoing nonglioma brain surgery, or in good health (not recorded which). Sequenced sample: glioma tissue, nonneoplastic brain tissue, or PBMCs (not recorded which). This chain uses TRBV6-1 with TRBJ2-5, with TRBD2 matching over 7 bases. CDR3 coding DNA: TGTGCCAGCAGGGGAAGCGGGAAAGAGACCCAGTACTTC. Residues: CASRGSGKETQYF.